These 9 T cell receptor beta chains share one sample of origin, sequenced in a study of blood T cell repertoires in COVID-19. Generated by immunoSEQ multiplex PCR, the TCRdb table keeps only in-frame clones and is missing some. The table has about 380,000 clones, approximately 88% seen once. Sequencing input: peripheral blood. Every receptor here comes from a man aged 35-49 years with acute or convalescent COVID-19.

V is TRBV9 and J is TRBJ1-1; TRBD1 matches at 7 bases. The CDR3 totals 21 residues. Germline V gene data show CDR1 as SGDLS and CDR2 as YYNGEE. The ends lost 4 bases at V and 0 bases at J; junction bases unmatched: 24. Here the CDR3 reads CASSPSPFSPGQRNMNTEAFF. DNA of the CDR3: TGTGCCAGCAGCCCGAGTCCCTTTTCACCGGGACAGAGAAACATGAACACTGAAGCTTTCTTT. Filled out from reference TRBV9 and TRBJ1-1, the complete variable domain reads DSGVTQTPKHLITATGQRVTLRCSPRSGDLSVYWYQQSLDQGLQFLIQYYNGEERAKGNILERFSAQQFPDLHSELNLSSLELGDSALYFCASSPSPFSPGQRNMNTEAFFGQGTRLTVV.

The V gene is TRBV28, the J gene TRBJ1-1, with D unclear. The V gene lost 5 bases and the J gene lost 5 bases, with 15 bases spanning the gap. This CDR3 is built from 14 residues. In germline, CDR1 is MDHEN, CDR2 SYDVKM. The CDR3, as DNA: TGTGCCAGCAGTCCTCTCTGGGCTCAAACTGAAGCTTTCTTT. Encoded protein: CASSPLWAQTEAFF.

The chain combines TRBV4-1 with TRBJ1-3; D unclear. CDR3 length: 14 amino acids. Looked up from germline, CDR1 is MGHRA and CDR2 is YSYEKL. Trimming removed 2 bases at V and 1 base at J, with 6 bases between. CDR3 sequence reads: CASSQRLSGNTIYF. The CDR3 bases are TGCGCCAGCAGCCAACGACTGTCTGGAAACACCATATATTTT.

J is TRBJ1-1 and V is TRBV19, with a tentative D call TRBD1 (6 bases). CDR1 and CDR2 from the germline V gene are LNHDA and SQIVND (reference sequence). The CDR3 loop spans 12 amino acids. Trimming cost V 5 bases and J 5 bases, with 9 bases left between them. The CDR3 region has the DNA TGTGCCAGTAGTGCAGGGGAAACTGAAGCTTTCTTT. Protein product: CASSAGETEAFF.

The rearrangement links TRBV5-5 to TRBJ2-7; TRBD1 is a possible D gene (6 bases). V was shortened by 0 bases and J by 5 bases, with 18 bases between the two germline ends. Germline CDR1 and CDR2: SGHKS and YYEKEE (reference sequence). The CDR3 is 16 amino acids. The CDR3 is CASSLVGWQGIHEQYF. CDR3 nucleotides: TGTGCCAGCAGCTTGGTCGGTTGGCAGGGGATCCACGAGCAGTACTTC.

This chain uses TRBV7-9 with TRBJ1-1; D unclear. Germline values: CDR1 SEHNR, CDR2 FQNEAQ (reference sequence). The V gene lost 0 bases and the J gene lost 0 bases, with 8 bases spanning the gap. The CDR3 contains 15 residues. CDR3 in amino acids: CASSLAHGMNTEAFF. CDR3 DNA sequence: TGTGCCAGCAGCTTAGCGCACGGTATGAACACTGAAGCTTTCTTT.

This clone was counted a few times. The chain is built from TRBV14 and TRBJ1-3; D not certain. Trimming removed 0 bases from V and 0 bases from J, with 12 bases in between. Germline CDR1 reads SGHDN; CDR2 reads FVKESK. This CDR3 contains 17 residues. The CDR3 reads CASSQDSAALSGNTIYF. The CDR3 DNA reads TGTGCCAGCAGCCAAGATTCCGCGGCGCTCTCTGGAAACACCATATATTTT.

The gene calls are TRBV2 and TRBJ2-5, with 7 bases aligning to TRBD2. V dropped 6 bases and J dropped 5; count of bases not matched to a gene: 6. Germline-derived CDR1 and CDR2 are SNHLY and FYNNEI. The CDR3 extends over 13 amino acids. DNA of the CDR3: TGTGCCAGCAGCGACGGACTAGGGGAGACCCAGTACTTC. Its protein product is CASSDGLGETQYF.

The CDR3 loop reads CASSVGEGLTYEQYF. In nucleotides, the CDR3 is TGTGCCAGCAGCGTAGGGGAGGGACTCACCTACGAGCAGTACTTC. The V and J genes are TRBV9 and TRBJ2-7; 7 bases align to TRBD2. Germline-derived CDR1 and CDR2 are SGDLS and YYNGEE. This CDR3 has 15 residues. The ends lost 0 bases at V and 2 bases at J; junction bases unmatched: 5.